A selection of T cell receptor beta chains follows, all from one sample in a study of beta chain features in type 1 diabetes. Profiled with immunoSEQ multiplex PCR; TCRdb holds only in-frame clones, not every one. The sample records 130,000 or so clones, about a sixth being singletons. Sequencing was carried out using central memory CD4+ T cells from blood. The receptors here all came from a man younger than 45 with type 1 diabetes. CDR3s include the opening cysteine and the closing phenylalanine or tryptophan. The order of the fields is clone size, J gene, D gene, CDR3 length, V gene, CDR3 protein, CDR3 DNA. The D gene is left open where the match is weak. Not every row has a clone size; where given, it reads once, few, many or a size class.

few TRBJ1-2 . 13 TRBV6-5 CASSVRDSYGYTF TGTGCCAGCAGCGTCAGGGATAGCTATGGCTACACCTTC
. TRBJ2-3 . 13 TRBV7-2 CASSLGRGGTQYF TGTGCCAGCAGCTTAGGGAGGGGAGGCACGCAGTATTTT
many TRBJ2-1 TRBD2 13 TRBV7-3 CASSRIAGDEQFF TGTGCCAGCAGCCGAATTGCGGGGGATGAGCAGTTCTTC
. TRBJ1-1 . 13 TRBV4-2 CASSPGGYSEAFF TGTGCCAGCAGCCCTGGCGGTTATAGTGAAGCTTTCTTT
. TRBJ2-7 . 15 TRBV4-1 CASSQEAAGTYEQYF TGCGCCAGCAGCCAAGAGGCTGCGGGGACCTACGAGCAGTACTTC
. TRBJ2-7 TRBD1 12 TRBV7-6 CASSRGQSEQYF TGTGCCAGCAGCCGGGGACAGAGCGAGCAGTACTTC
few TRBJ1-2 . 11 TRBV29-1 CSVPPPRGYTF TGCAGCGTTCCACCTCCCCGTGGCTACACCTTC
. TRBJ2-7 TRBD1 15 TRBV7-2 CASSLPGQGNNEQYF TGTGCCAGCAGCTTGCCAGGACAGGGGAACAACGAGCAGTACTTC
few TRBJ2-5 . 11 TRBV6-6 CASSHRETQYF TGTGCCAGCAGTCACCGGGAGACCCAGTACTTC
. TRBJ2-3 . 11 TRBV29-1 CSAPEGLTQYF TGCAGCGCGCCAGAGGGGCTTACGCAGTATTTT
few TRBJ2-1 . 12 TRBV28 CASSGVYNEQFF TGTGCCAGCAGCGGGGTGTACAATGAGCAGTTCTTC
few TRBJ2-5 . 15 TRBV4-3 CASSQDWTVQETQYF TGCGCCAGCAGCCAAGATTGGACGGTCCAAGAGACCCAGTACTTC
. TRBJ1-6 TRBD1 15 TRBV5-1 CASSLDRPGGSPLHF TGCGCCAGCAGCTTGGATCGGCCAGGGGGATCACCCCTCCACTTT
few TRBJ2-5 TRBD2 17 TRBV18 CASSPSPSGGTQETQYF TGTGCCAGCTCACCTTCCCCTAGCGGGGGAACCCAAGAGACCCAGTACTTC
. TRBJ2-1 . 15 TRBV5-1 CASSFQVSSYNEQFF TGCGCCAGCAGCTTTCAGGTTAGCTCCTACAATGAGCAGTTCTTC
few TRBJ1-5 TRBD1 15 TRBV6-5 CASSRQGPSNQPQHF TGTGCCAGCAGTCGACAGGGACCAAGCAATCAGCCCCAGCATTTT
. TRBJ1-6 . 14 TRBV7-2 CASSLDGSFSPLHF TGTGCCAGCAGCTTAGATGGCTCCTTTTCACCCCTCCACTTT
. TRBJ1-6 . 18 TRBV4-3 CASSQVGGGSSYNSPLHF TGCGCCAGCAGCCAAGTGGGCGGGGGGAGCTCCTATAATTCACCCCTCCACTTT
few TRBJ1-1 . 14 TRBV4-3 CASSLWTENTEAFF TGCGCCAGCAGCCTTTGGACAGAGAACACTGAAGCTTTCTTT
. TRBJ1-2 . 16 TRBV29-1 CSVAGTFPLFNYGYTF TGCAGCGTTGCCGGGACCTTTCCCCTGTTTAACTATGGCTACACCTTC
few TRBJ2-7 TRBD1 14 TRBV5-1 CASSLGQGFDEQYF TGCGCCAGCAGCCTGGGACAGGGGTTCGACGAGCAGTACTTC
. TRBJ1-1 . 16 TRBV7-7 CASSLDGFSVNTEAFF TGTGCTAGCAGCTTAGACGGTTTTAGCGTGAACACTGAAGCTTTCTTT
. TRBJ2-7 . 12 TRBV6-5 CASSKTVYEQYF TGTGCCAGCAGTAAGACAGTCTACGAGCAGTACTTC
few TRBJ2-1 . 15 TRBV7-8 CASSTQGNSYNEQFF TGTGCCAGCAGCACTCAGGGTAATTCCTACAATGAGCAGTTCTTC
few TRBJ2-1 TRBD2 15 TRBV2 CASSESAGGYNEQFF TGTGCCAGCAGTGAGTCAGCGGGGGGCTACAATGAGCAGTTCTTC
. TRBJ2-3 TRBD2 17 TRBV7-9 CASSQNGPSGSTDTQYF TGTGCCAGCAGCCAAAATGGGCCTAGCGGTAGCACAGATACGCAGTATTTT
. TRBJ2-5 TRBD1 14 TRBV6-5 CASRSLGTEETQYF TGTGCCAGCAGGTCCCTAGGGACAGAAGAGACCCAGTACTTC
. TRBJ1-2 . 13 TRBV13 CASSFLKDYGYTF TGTGCCAGCAGCTTCCTCAAGGACTATGGCTACACCTTC
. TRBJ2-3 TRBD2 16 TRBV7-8 CASSLGASGGTDTQYF TGTGCCAGCAGCTTGGGAGCTAGCGGGGGCACAGATACGCAGTATTTT
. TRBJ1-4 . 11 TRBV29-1 CSVTLDEKLFF TGCAGCGTCACCCTGGATGAAAAACTGTTTTTT
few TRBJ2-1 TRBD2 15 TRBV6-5 CASSKTSGGAGEQFF TGTGCCAGCAGTAAGACTAGCGGGGGGGCAGGTGAGCAGTTCTTC
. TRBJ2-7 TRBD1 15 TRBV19 CASSSAGTGSYEQYF TGTGCCAGTAGCTCGGCCGGGACAGGGTCCTACGAGCAGTACTTC
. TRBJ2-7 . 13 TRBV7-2 CASSLADTYEQYF TGTGCCAGCAGCTTGGCGGATACCTACGAGCAGTACTTC
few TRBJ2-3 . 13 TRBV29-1 CSVARGVADTQYF TGCAGCGTTGCACGGGGTGTAGCAGATACGCAGTATTTT
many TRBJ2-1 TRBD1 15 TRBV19 CASSKQRDSLDEQFF TGTGCCAGTAGCAAACAAAGGGACAGCCTCGATGAGCAGTTCTTC
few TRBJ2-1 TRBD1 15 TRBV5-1 CASSPPGQGNNEQFF TGCGCCAGCAGCCCGCCGGGACAGGGTAACAATGAGCAGTTCTTC
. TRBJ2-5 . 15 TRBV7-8 CASSPGAGARETQYF TGTGCCAGCAGCCCCGGGGCGGGGGCGCGAGAGACCCAGTACTTC
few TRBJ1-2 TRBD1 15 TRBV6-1 CASSEADRASDGYTF TGTGCCAGCAGTGAGGCGGACAGGGCTAGCGATGGCTACACCTTC
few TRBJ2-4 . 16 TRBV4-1 CASSQETGRTKNIQYF TGCGCCAGCAGCCAAGAAACGGGAAGGACCAAAAACATTCAGTACTTC
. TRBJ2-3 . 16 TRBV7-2 CASSLVTTVVSDTQYF TGTGCCAGCAGCTTGGTGACAACGGTCGTATCAGATACGCAGTATTTT
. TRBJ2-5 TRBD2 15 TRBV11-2 CASNRAAGAQETQYF TGTGCCAGCAATCGTGCAGCGGGGGCACAAGAGACCCAGTACTTC
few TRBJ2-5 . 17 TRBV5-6 CASSLGGGKGVVETQYF TGTGCCAGCAGCTTAGGCGGGGGCAAAGGGGTAGTTGAGACCCAGTACTTC
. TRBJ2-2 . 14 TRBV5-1 CASSLQANTGELFF TGCGCCAGCAGCCTACAAGCGAACACCGGGGAGCTGTTTTTT
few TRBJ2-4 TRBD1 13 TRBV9 CASSTRQGWIQYF TGTGCCAGCAGCACCCGACAGGGTTGGATTCAGTACTTC
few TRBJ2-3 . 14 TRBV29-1 CSVESLGGTDTQYF TGCAGCGTTGAGTCTCTTGGAGGCACAGATACGCAGTATTTT
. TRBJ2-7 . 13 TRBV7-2 CASSLVGATEQYF TGTGCCAGCAGCTTAGTGGGGGCTACCGAGCAGTACTTC
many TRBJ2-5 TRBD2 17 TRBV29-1 CSVEDLIWTSGGETQYF TGCAGCGTTGAAGATCTAATTTGGACTAGCGGTGGGGAGACCCAGTACTTC
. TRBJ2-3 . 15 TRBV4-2 CASTPSGASTDTQYF TGTGCCAGCACCCCGTCAGGGGCTAGCACAGATACGCAGTATTTT
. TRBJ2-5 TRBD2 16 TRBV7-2 CASSPSVAGGVETQYF TGTGCCAGCAGCCCGTCGGTAGCGGGGGGCGTCGAGACCCAGTACTTC
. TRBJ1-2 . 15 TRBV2 CAVQRGATPSYGYTF TGTGCAGTACAACGAGGGGCAACCCCCTCCTATGGCTACACCTTC
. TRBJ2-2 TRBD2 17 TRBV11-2 CASSLGGTSGSTGELFF TGTGCCAGCAGCTTAGGAGGGACTAGCGGGAGTACCGGGGAGCTGTTTTTT
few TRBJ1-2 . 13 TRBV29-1 CSVERGIGYGYTF TGCAGCGTTGAAAGGGGGATTGGGTATGGCTACACCTTC